This TCR beta chain was captured by sequencing in a study of Ad26.COV2.S vaccination and SARS-CoV-2 variants. The CDR3 has 18 amino acids. The J segment lost 3 bases and the V segment lost 6 bases, leaving 17 bases of the junction unmatched. CDR1 and CDR2 (germline): MNHNY, SVGAGI (reference sequence). Treatment: about 20 received Ad26.COV2.S at low or high dose, single or two shots; about 5 received placebo; per-sample allocation not given. Each sample was drawn 63 days after the first injection (of vaccine or placebo). Whole-study results and caveats: Spike-specific responses of CD8+ and CD4+ T cells were reported to display substantial breadth after vaccination. For non-spike TCRs, breadth in vaccine recipients resembled that in placebo recipients. While placebo recipients had lower spike-specific TCR breadth, vaccine recipients had more.

This clone was seen only once. What it recognizes is unknown. Profiled with immunoSEQ multiplex PCR; TCRdb holds only in-frame clones, not every one. The sample shows about 460,000 clones, approximately 90% of them seen only once. Sequenced material: peripheral blood, taken in a trial of Ad26.COV2.S vaccine versus placebo. This chain links TRBV6-6 with TRBJ2-7, with 10 bases aligning to TRBD1. This TCR was recovered from a person aged 18 to 65 who received the Ad26.COV2.S COVID-19 vaccine or a placebo. The CDR3 DNA follows: TGTGCCAGCAGCCGACGGCAGGTAGGGACAGGGGAGAACTACGAGCAGTACTTC. Amino acids: CASSRRQVGTGENYEQYF.